Detailed here is one TCR beta chain. The target antigen is unknown. This sample is part of a study of CD8+ T cells in alopecia areata. For the study at large: Severity was scored as percentage of affected scalp area in treated patients. Study-wide points: The study found TCR sharing across patients less clear than in mice, possibly for HLA reasons. Because one nonresponder was included, the link of baseline CD8+ expansion to response is considered uncertain.

RNA extraction and reverse transcription yielded cDNA as sequencing template. The assay was immunoSEQ multiplex PCR, and TCRdb's table has in-frame clones only and misses some. Of 180,000 or so clones detected, around 58% appear once; the ten largest clones hold approximately 16%. Germline CDR1 reads SGHTA; CDR2 reads FQGNSA. The CDR3 has 14 residues. Unmatched junction bases numbered 6, after V lost 5 bases and J lost 4 bases. Stated treatment: oral pan-JAK inhibitor, 5-10 mg twice daily. In alopecia areata patients, both lesional scalp punch biopsies and peripheral blood were collected. This TCR was recovered from a human donor with alopecia areata. This sample comprised CD4+ T cells sorted from blood, obtained between weeks 55 and 65, from a patient treated with tofacitinib. V gene TRBV7-2 combines with J gene TRBJ1-1; TRBD1 agrees at 8 bases. The CDR3: CASSPRQGSTEAFF. DNA of the CDR3: TGTGCCAGCAGCCCACGACAGGGGAGCACTGAAGCTTTCTTT.